Each of the 24 T cell receptor beta chains below was sequenced from the same sample in a study of T cells in Graves' hyperthyroidism and ophthalmopathy. RNA transcripts were the template for amplifying TCR beta CDR3 regions. A first-round RT-PCR of the TCR CDR3 used the HTBI primer set. Each CDR3 protein gets one entry after TCRdb re-called the multiplex PCR reads with MiXCR. Here the sample spans hundreds of thousands of distinct CDR3 sequences, about 15% being singletons. The sequencing sample was made of blood. The source of these receptors is a woman in her twenties or thirties with Graves' hyperthyroidism.

The table lists this clonotype with a few counts. The chain links TRBV20-1 to TRBJ2-7, with 16 bases lining up with TRBD2. V lost 5 bases and J lost 2; bases outside the gene matches: 18. Germline V gene sequence: CDR1 DFQATT, CDR2 SNEGSKA (reference sequence). The CDR3 runs to 20 residues. DNA for the CDR3: TGCAGTGCTGAAACCAAAAAGGGACTAGCGGGAGGGGATCTCCCCTACGAGCAGTACTTC. It translates to CSAETKKGLAGGDLPYEQYF.

This clonotype was counted a few times. The J gene is TRBJ2-1, the V gene TRBV7-2, with 7 bases aligning to TRBD1. V was pared by 9 bases and J by 2 bases, with 4 bases of the junction left unmatched. The CDR3 is made up of 13 amino acids. Germline CDR1 is SGHTA and CDR2 is FQGNSA. Here the CDR3 reads CASCGTAYNEQFF. Written as DNA, the CDR3 is TGTGCCAGTTGTGGGACAGCCTACAATGAGCAGTTCTTC.

This clonotype turned up a few times. CDR3: CASTLEAGNTEAFF. CDR3 coding DNA: TGCGCCAGCACCCTCGAGGCGGGGAACACTGAAGCTTTCTTT. The J gene is TRBJ1-1, the V gene TRBV5-1; no reliable D call. V was trimmed by 6 bases and J by 1 base, leaving 13 bases between them. Germline CDR1 reads SGHRS; CDR2 reads YFSETQ. The CDR3 totals 14 residues.

The V and J genes are TRBV24-1 and TRBJ2-1, with D perhaps given as TRBD1 or TRBD2 (6 bases each). Looked up from germline, CDR1 is KGHDR and CDR2 is SFDVKD. CDR3 length: 14 residues. Trimming removed 0 bases from V and 8 bases from J, with 10 bases in between. The CDR3 nucleotides read TGTGCCACCAGTGATTTGGACAGGAGGGATGAGCAGTTCTTC. Encoded protein: CATSDLDRRDEQFF.

This clonotype was observed a handful of times. V is TRBV19 and J is TRBJ1-5, with D uncertain. The germline CDR1 and CDR2 sequences are LNHDA and SQIVND (reference sequence). The CDR3 is 19 residues long. The V and J ends lost 6 bases and 1 base respectively, with 25 bases between them. The CDR3 DNA reads as TGTGCCAGTAGCAAAAAACCACCCTTGTGGGTAAGGAGCAATCAGCCCCAGCATTTT. Translation gives CASSKKPPLWVRSNQPQHF.

Of note for this clonotype: A much bigger clone sits one base away, suggesting this may be a read error. No conserved phenylalanine or tryptophan is present at the end of the CDR3, so a read error is the likely explanation. The genes are TRBV2 and TRBJ2-2; 7 positions agree with TRBD2. V gave up 5 bases and J gave up 1 base; unmatched junction bases: 10. The CDR3 runs 17 residues. The germline gives CDR1 SNHLY, CDR2 FYNNEI. CDR3 loop: CASSHSLLALNTGELFC. In DNA, the CDR3 is TGTGCCAGCAGTCACTCGTTACTAGCGCTGAACACCGGGGAGCTGTTTTGT.

This clonotype occurred many times. The chain employs TRBV29-1 and TRBJ2-3, with TRBD1 identical over 9 bases. The CDR3 has 20 residues. V shed 6 bases and J 3 bases; nucleotides not matched to a gene: 25. Germline CDR1 SQVTM, CDR2 ANQGSEA. The DNA for the CDR3 is TGCAGCGTGGTAGATCCAGCCGGGACAGGGTGGACTCACTCAACAGATACGCAGTATTTT. Its protein product is CSVVDPAGTGWTHSTDTQYF.

The table lists this clonotype with many counts. The chain links TRBV28 to TRBJ1-4; TRBD1 is a possible D gene (6 bases). Germline V lookup: CDR1 MDHEN, CDR2 SYDVKM. V was cut by 0 bases and J by 6 bases, with 11 bases left in between. The CDR3 covers 15 residues. The chain's CDR3 is CASSLWSGADEKLFF. For the CDR3, the DNA is TGTGCCAGCAGTTTATGGTCAGGGGCGGATGAAAAACTGTTTTTT.

This chain connects TRBV3-1 to TRBJ2-5, with TRBD2 matching 7 bases. From germline, CDR1 is LGHDT and CDR2 YNNKEL (reference sequence). This CDR3 has 15 residues. V dropped 6 bases and J dropped 6; count of bases not matched to a gene: 13. CDR3 DNA: TGTGCCAGCAGTAACCCAGCGGGATACGGGCAGACCCAGTACTTC. Amino acids: CASSNPAGYGQTQYF.

This clonotype came up a few times. This rearrangement joins TRBV2 to TRBJ1-3; D gene ambiguous. The germline V gene has CDR1 SNHLY and CDR2 FYNNEI. Between the trimmed V and J ends, which lost 11 bases and 4 bases, there was a span of 15 bases. CDR3 length: 13 residues. DNA of the CDR3: TGTGCCGGTCCCCTGGAGGCGGGAAACACCATATATTTT. Translating gives CAGPLEAGNTIYF.

The rearrangement links TRBV5-1 to TRBJ2-6; D ambiguous. Trimming pared 4 bases from V and 2 bases from J, leaving 1 base between. The germline V gene encodes CDR1 SGHRS and CDR2 YFSETQ. The CDR3 runs 12 residues. The CDR3 protein is CASSTGANVLTF. The CDR3 nucleotides read TGCGCCAGCAGCACTGGGGCCAACGTCCTGACTTTC.

This clonotype came up many times. This chain uses TRBV7-8 with TRBJ2-5; a possible D gene is TRBD2 (5 bases). The CDR3 sequence is 14 residues long. The germline V gene encodes CDR1 SGHVS and CDR2 FQNEAQ. V was trimmed by 0 bases and J by 5 bases, leaving 10 bases between them. The CDR3 protein is CASSLARGPETQYF. In DNA, the CDR3 is TGTGCCAGCAGCTTAGCCCGGGGTCCCGAGACCCAGTACTTC. Together with reference TRBV7-8 and TRBJ2-5, the CDR3 gives the full variable domain: GAGVSQSPRYKVAKRGQDVALRCDPISGHVSLFWYQQALGQGPEFLTYFQNEAQLDKSGLPSDRFFAERPEGSVSTLKIQRTQQEDSAVYLCASSLARGPETQYFGPGTRLLVL.

As for this clonotype: The junction differs from germline at one of its ends, possibly a read error. This rearrangement joins TRBV12-3 or TRBV12-4 to TRBJ1-2, with D unresolved. The length of the CDR3 is 12 residues. The CDR3 DNA sequence: TGTGCCGGCAGTTTAACCGGGAATGGCTACACCTTC. Its protein product is CAGSLTGNGYTF.

This clonotype was counted ten times or more. The chain carries TRBV29-1 and TRBJ2-7; 10 bases are shared with TRBD2. From germline, CDR1 is SQVTM and CDR2 ANQGSEA. With 6 bases clipped from V and 1 base from J, the junction kept 3 bases outside the gene matches. The CDR3 length is 13 residues. The chain's CDR3 is CSVLAGASYEQYF. Written as DNA, the CDR3 is TGCAGCGTCCTAGCGGGAGCATCCTACGAGCAGTACTTC.

This clonotype was seen many times. The chain has TRBV6-7 and TRBJ1-2; no clear D gene. TRBV6-7 is labeled an ORF, and its function is uncertain. With 7 bases removed from V and 8 bases from J, the gap between germline ends came to 20 bases. The CDR3 is 14 residues long. The CDR3 region is CASNPPRLARGYTF. DNA for the CDR3: TGTGCCAGCAACCCTCCAAGATTGGCACGGGGCTACACCTTC.

This clonotype was seen a few times. The V call is TRBV12-3 or TRBV12-4, the J call TRBJ2-6; no firm D call. The CDR3 has 16 amino acids. V gave up 3 bases and J gave up 0 bases, with 9 bases separating them. CDR3: CASSFTASSGANVLTF. In DNA form, the CDR3 reads TGTGCCAGCAGTTTTACGGCTAGCTCTGGGGCCAACGTCCTGACTTTC.

The rearrangement joins TRBV12-3 or TRBV12-4 to TRBJ1-5, with D unclear. The CDR3 extends over 14 amino acids. Trimming removed 2 bases at V and 4 bases at J, with 9 bases between. The CDR3 loop is CASSLLDGNQPQHF. The DNA for the CDR3 is TGTGCCAGCAGTTTATTGGACGGAAATCAGCCCCAGCATTTT.

This clonotype was counted only a few times. J is TRBJ2-3 and V is TRBV30; the D gene is possibly TRBD2 (6 bases). Germline CDR1 is GTSNPN and CDR2 is SVGIG (reference sequence). V shed 5 bases and J shed 1 base, with 10 bases lying between them. The CDR3 runs to 13 residues. CDR3 DNA sequence: TGTGCCTGGGGCTCGGGGGGCACAGATACGCAGTATTTT. Its protein is CAWGSGGTDTQYF.

The chain has TRBV4-2 and TRBJ2-2; D remains unclear. This CDR3 is 14 amino acids long. From germline, CDR1 is LGHNA and CDR2 YNFKEQ. V lost 4 bases to trimming and J lost 3 bases, with 9 bases between them. The CDR3 coding sequence is TGTGCCAGCAGCCCCATCGGCGACACCGGGGAGCTGTTTTTT. Amino acid sequence: CASSPIGDTGELFF.

This clonotype came up many times. This chain connects TRBV28 to TRBJ2-1; D assignment may be TRBD1 or TRBD2 (5 bases each). This CDR3 has 15 amino acids. V lost 4 bases, J lost 9 bases, and 19 bases lay in between. In germline, CDR1 is MDHEN, CDR2 SYDVKM. The CDR3 loop reads CASSSGPEGLSEQFF. DNA for the CDR3: TGTGCCAGCAGTTCTGGTCCTGAGGGGTTGAGTGAGCAGTTCTTC. Drawing the rest from reference TRBV28 and TRBJ2-1, the complete variable domain is DVKVTQSSRYLVKRTGEKVFLECVQDMDHENMFWYRQDPGLGLRLIYFSYDVKMKEKGDIPEGYSVSREKKERFSLILESASTNQTSMYLCASSSGPEGLSEQFFGPGTRLTVL.

This clonotype has more than one count but fewer than ten. V is TRBV19 and J is TRBJ2-2, with 12 bases lining up with TRBD2. The CDR3 has 15 residues. Losses at the gene ends were 8 bases for V and 3 bases for J; bases not matched to a gene: 4. Germline values: CDR1 LNHDA, CDR2 SQIVND (reference sequence). In DNA form, the CDR3 reads TGTGCCAGTGCCCCTAGCGGGAGGGACACCGGGGAGCTGTTTTTT. Its protein product is CASAPSGRDTGELFF.

This clonotype was picked up many times. The rearrangement links TRBV20-1 to TRBJ2-7; D might be TRBD2 (5 bases). The CDR3 consists of 15 residues. The V gene's germline CDR1 is DFQATT and CDR2 SNEGSKA (reference sequence). V was pared by 1 base and J by 3 bases, with 16 bases between. CDR3 coding DNA: TGCAGTGCTAGAGGACCAGACTACCCGATCTACGAGCAGTACTTC. This translates into CSARGPDYPIYEQYF.

Remarks on this clonotype: A single base separates this from a much larger clone, so it may be a read error. This chain uses TRBV25-1 with TRBJ2-7; 10 bases are a match to TRBD1. The CDR3 extends over 14 amino acids. J was trimmed by 2 bases and V by 5 bases; bases with no gene match: 3. Germline values: CDR1 MGHDK, CDR2 SYGVNS. The CDR3 sequence is CASSMGTGAYEQYF. The CDR3 nucleotides are TGTGCCAGCAGTATGGGGACAGGGGCCTACGAGCAGTACTTC.

This clonotype has ten or more counts. This chain links TRBV11-2 with TRBJ2-1; D unresolved. CDR3 length equals 12 residues. Trimming shortened V by 5 bases and J by 7 bases, and 9 bases separated the two germline ends. CDR1 is SGHAT, CDR2 FQNNGV, per germline. In DNA, the CDR3 is TGTGCCAGCAGCCTCCCGGTAAATGAGCAGTTCTTC. It translates to CASSLPVNEQFF.